This T cell receptor beta chain was captured by sequencing in a study of cytomegalovirus exposure and HLA in healthy donors. As concerns this clone: Its antigen is still unknown.

General study results and limits: Data from an earlier analysis indicated that most TCR beta V segments were productive either about 87% or about 30% of the time.

The CDR3 covers 14 residues. Germline V gene sequence: CDR1 SGHRS, CDR2 YFSETQ. Trimming removed 4 bases from V and 5 bases from J; junction bases left unmatched: 5. The PCR ran on 60 Vbeta and 13 Jbeta primers. The repertoire was sequenced with immunoSEQ multiplex PCR; TCRdb's copy has only in-frame clones and lacks some. Among over 100,000 clones listed, almost 80% were seen once. This chain uses TRBV5-1 with TRBJ1-1; 10 bases are a match to TRBD1. Material: PBMCs. The receptor comes from a female donor in good health and CMV-seronegative. Here the CDR3 DNA reads TGCGCCAGCAGCGTCGGGACAGGGGTGACTGAAGCTTTCTTT. This gives the protein CASSVGTGVTEAFF.